This entry lists 9 T cell receptor beta chains sequenced from one sample in a study of cytomegalovirus exposure and HLA in healthy donors. This PCR relied on a set of 60 Vbeta primers and 13 Jbeta primers. Sequenced by immunoSEQ multiplex PCR; TCRdb stores in-frame clones only, minus some. Altogether 150,000 to 200,000 clones are present, 78% being singletons, with the ten largest covering about 2.6%. Sequenced: PBMCs. Source of these receptors: a female donor in good health and CMV-seronegative.

This chain joins TRBV7-9 and TRBJ2-1, with 10 bases fitting TRBD1. The CDR3 runs to 16 residues. V lost 2 bases to trimming and J lost 3 bases; unmatched junction nucleotides: 4. Per the germline V gene, CDR1 is SEHNR and CDR2 is FQNEAQ (reference sequence). This CDR3 reads CASSLSRTGGYNEQFF. The CDR3 DNA follows: TGTGCCAGCAGCTTAAGTCGGACAGGGGGCTACAATGAGCAGTTCTTC.

This chain links TRBV10-3 with TRBJ1-2, with TRBD1 as a possible D gene (5 bases). The germline V and J ends were trimmed by 0 bases and 2 bases, with 10 bases remaining between them. Per germline, CDR1 ENHRY and CDR2 SYGVKD. The CDR3 covers 15 residues. The CDR3 is CAISESDSQNYGYTF. CDR3 nucleotides: TGTGCCATCAGTGAGTCTGACAGCCAAAACTATGGCTACACCTTC.

The chain has TRBV5-6 and TRBJ1-6, with a weak D call TRBD1 (5 bases). The CDR3 is made up of 14 amino acids. CDR1 and CDR2 (germline): SGHDT, YYEEEE. Trimming removed 1 base at V and 5 bases at J, with 7 bases between. This CDR3 reads CASSLSGNNSPLHF. In DNA, the CDR3 is TGTGCCAGCAGCTTGTCAGGGAATAATTCACCCCTCCACTTT.

The rearrangement joins TRBV11-2 to TRBJ2-1; 8 bases fit TRBD1. Germline V gene data show CDR1 as SGHAT and CDR2 as FQNNGV. Trimming removed 6 bases from V and 4 bases from J; junction bases left unmatched: 8. This CDR3 has 15 amino acids. In DNA form, the CDR3 reads TGTGCCAGCAGTTCAGGGGGCGATTGGTACAATGAGCAGTTCTTC. It specifies CASSSGGDWYNEQFF.

This chain uses TRBV19 with TRBJ2-2; 14 positions agree with TRBD2. V lost 6 bases to trimming and J lost 3 bases; unmatched junction nucleotides: 0. This CDR3 region has 15 residues. From germline, CDR1 is LNHDA and CDR2 SQIVND (reference sequence). In nucleotides, the CDR3 is TGTGCCAGTAGGGGACTAGCGGGAGACACCGGGGAGCTGTTTTTT. This gives the protein CASRGLAGDTGELFF. Combining the CDR3 with reference TRBV19 and TRBJ2-2 gives the whole variable domain DGGITQSPKYLFRKEGQNVTLSCEQNLNHDAMYWYRQDPGQGLRLIYYSQIVNDFQKGDIAEGYSVSREKKESFPLTVTSAQKNPTAFYLCASRGLAGDTGELFFGEGSRLTVL.

This clone showed up just a few times. The chain carries TRBV6-1 and TRBJ1-1; 8 bases line up with TRBD1. V trimming: 6 bases; J trimming: 4 bases; junction bases outside the gene matches: 4. Germline V gives CDR1 MNHNS, CDR2 SASEGT. The CDR3 has 13 amino acids. CDR3 nucleotide sequence: TGTGCCAGCAGGGACAGGGCCCCCACTGAAGCTTTCTTT. Amino acids: CASRDRAPTEAFF.

This rearrangement joins TRBV28 to TRBJ2-1; D unclear. The CDR3 is made up of 13 amino acids. The V end lost 6 bases, the J end lost 3 bases, and 9 bases lay between the germline ends. The germline CDR1 and CDR2 sequences are MDHEN and SYDVKM. CDR3 bases: TGTGCCAGCAGGAACTACCTCTACAATGAGCAGTTCTTC. It encodes CASRNYLYNEQFF.

The rearrangement uses TRBV30 and TRBJ2-5; TRBD2 is a possible D gene (6 bases). Trimming pared 0 bases from V and 11 bases from J, leaving 13 bases between. CDR3 length equals 12 residues. The germline gives CDR1 GTSNPN, CDR2 SVGIG (reference sequence). CDR3 DNA sequence: TGTGCCTGGAGTGTACTGGAGGGAAAGCAGTACTTC. Protein: CAWSVLEGKQYF.

The chain links TRBV7-9 to TRBJ2-7, with 7 bases fitting TRBD1. Trimming cost V 4 bases and J 1 base; bases outside gene matches: 10. CDR3 length: 16 amino acids. Germline CDR1 reads SEHNR; CDR2 reads FQNEAQ (reference sequence). CDR3: CASSSNRGRQSYEQYF. The CDR3 DNA follows: TGTGCCAGCAGCTCTAACAGGGGCCGGCAGTCCTACGAGCAGTACTTC.